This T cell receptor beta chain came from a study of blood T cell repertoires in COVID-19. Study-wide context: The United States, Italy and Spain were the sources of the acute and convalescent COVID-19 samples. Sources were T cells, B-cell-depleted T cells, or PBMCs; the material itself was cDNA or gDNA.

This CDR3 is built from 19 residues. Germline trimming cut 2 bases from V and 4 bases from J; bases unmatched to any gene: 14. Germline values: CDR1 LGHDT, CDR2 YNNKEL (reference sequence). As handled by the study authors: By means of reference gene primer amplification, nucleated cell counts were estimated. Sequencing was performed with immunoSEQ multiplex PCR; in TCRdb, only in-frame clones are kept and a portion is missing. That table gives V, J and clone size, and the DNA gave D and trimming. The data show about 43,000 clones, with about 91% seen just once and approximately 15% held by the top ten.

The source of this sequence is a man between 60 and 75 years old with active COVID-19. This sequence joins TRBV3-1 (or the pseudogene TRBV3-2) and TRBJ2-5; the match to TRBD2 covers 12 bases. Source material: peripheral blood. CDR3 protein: CASSQPRTSGANLGETQYF. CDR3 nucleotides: TGTGCCAGCAGCCAACCCAGGACTAGCGGGGCGAACCTAGGAGAGACCCAGTACTTC.